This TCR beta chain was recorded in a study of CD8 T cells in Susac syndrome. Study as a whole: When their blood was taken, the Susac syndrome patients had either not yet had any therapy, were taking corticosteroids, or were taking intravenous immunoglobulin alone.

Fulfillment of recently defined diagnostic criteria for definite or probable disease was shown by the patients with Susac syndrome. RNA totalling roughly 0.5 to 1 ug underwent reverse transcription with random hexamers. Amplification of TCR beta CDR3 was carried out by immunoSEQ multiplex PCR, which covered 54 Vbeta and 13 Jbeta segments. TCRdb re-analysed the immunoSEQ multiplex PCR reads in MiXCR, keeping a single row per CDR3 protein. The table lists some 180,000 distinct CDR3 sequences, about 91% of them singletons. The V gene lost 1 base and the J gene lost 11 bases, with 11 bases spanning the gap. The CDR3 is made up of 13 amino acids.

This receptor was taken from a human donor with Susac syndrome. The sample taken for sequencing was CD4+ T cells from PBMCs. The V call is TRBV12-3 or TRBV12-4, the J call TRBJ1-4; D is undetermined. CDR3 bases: TGTGCCAGCAGTTTAGGTGCCGATCTTAAACTGTTTTTT. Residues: CASSLGADLKLFF.